A selection of T cell receptor beta chains follows, all from one sample in a study of T cell responses to AZD1222 COVID-19 vaccine. Generated by immunoSEQ multiplex PCR, the TCRdb table keeps only in-frame clones and is missing some. The sample includes some 140,000 clones, 88% of them seen just once. The material sequenced was peripheral blood, taken on day 0 of AZD1222 vaccination. These receptors were taken from an adult in good health. Both conserved end residues are part of each CDR3. The D gene is left open where the match is weak. The size field is filled for only some rows; it gives once, few, many or a size class.

J	V	D	size	CDR3	DNA
TRBJ1-1	TRBV19	TRBD1	NA	CASSSPPGTGGGTEAFF	TGTGCCAGTAGTAGCCCTCCCGGGACAGGGGGGGGGACTGAAGCTTTCTTT
TRBJ1-1	TRBV6-5	NA	NA	CASSQDGVGAEAFF	TGTGCCAGCAGCCAGGACGGTGTAGGGGCTGAAGCTTTCTTT
TRBJ2-2	TRBV6-4	TRBD1	NA	CASRQGISGELFF	TGTGCCAGCAGACAGGGGATTAGCGGGGAGCTGTTTTTT
TRBJ1-1	TRBV28	NA	few	CASSFGGTEAFF	TGTGCCAGCAGTTTTGGGGGGACTGAAGCTTTCTTT
TRBJ1-6	TRBV4-3	TRBD1	NA	CASSRKLDRGFSSPLHF	TGCGCCAGCAGCCGGAAGCTGGACAGGGGATTTAGTTCACCCCTCCACTTT
TRBJ2-4	TRBV5-1	NA	NA	CASSLDPQENIQYF	TGCGCCAGCAGCTTGGATCCGCAGGAAAACATTCAGTACTTC
TRBJ2-1	TRBV9	TRBD1	NA	CASTRDSYNEQFF	TGTGCCAGCACAAGGGACAGCTACAATGAGCAGTTCTTC
TRBJ1-1	TRBV3-1/TRBV3-2	NA	once	CASSPLLVTEAFF	TGTGCCAGCAGCCCCCTGCTCGTTACTGAAGCTTTCTTT
TRBJ1-1	TRBV6-5	TRBD1	NA	CASRGKGGYTEAFF	TGTGCCAGCCGGGGTAAAGGGGGCTACACTGAAGCTTTCTTT
TRBJ1-6	TRBV6-5	NA	NA	CASRDRGRSPLHF	TGTGCCAGCAGGGACAGAGGAAGGTCACCCCTCCACTTT
TRBJ2-1	TRBV4-3	TRBD2	NA	CASSQSLLAGGPYEQFF	TGCGCCAGCAGCCAAAGCCTACTAGCGGGGGGGCCTTATGAGCAGTTCTTC
TRBJ1-3	TRBV7-9	NA	NA	CASSDRSSGNTIYF	TGTGCCAGCAGCGACCGGAGCTCTGGAAACACCATATATTTT
TRBJ2-3	TRBV7-6	NA	NA	CASSFHSGTDTQYF	TGTGCCAGCAGCTTTCACTCGGGCACAGATACGCAGTATTTT
TRBJ2-7	TRBV5-1	TRBD1	NA	CASSAGQGTSEQYF	TGCGCCAGCAGCGCCGGACAGGGAACGAGCGAGCAGTACTTC
TRBJ1-2	TRBV2	NA	NA	CASKLQGRGYTF	TGTGCCAGCAAACTGCAGGGTAGAGGCTACACCTTC
TRBJ2-3	TRBV7-2	NA	NA	CASSLTATATDTQYF	TGTGCCAGCAGCTTAACCGCAACGGCCACAGATACGCAGTATTTT
TRBJ1-1	TRBV19	NA	few	CASSTPGLRRLDTEAFF	TGTGCCAGTAGTACGCCGGGACTCCGAAGGTTGGACACTGAAGCTTTCTTT
TRBJ1-3	TRBV27	NA	NA	CASKTNGVSGNTIYF	TGTGCCAGCAAGACTAACGGAGTCTCTGGAAACACCATATATTTT
TRBJ1-3	TRBV11-2	NA	NA	CASSLAGARNTIYF	TGTGCCAGCAGCTTAGCTGGGGCAAGGAACACCATATATTTT
TRBJ1-2	TRBV10-3	NA	NA	CAIKQAYGYTF	TGTGCCATCAAACAGGCCTATGGCTACACCTTC
TRBJ1-2	TRBV3-1/TRBV3-2	NA	NA	CASSPTPTGSYTF	TGTGCCAGCAGCCCCACCCCAACGGGGAGCTACACCTTC
TRBJ1-2	TRBV27	NA	NA	CASSPIGGSDSYGYTF	TGTGCCAGCAGTCCAATCGGAGGGTCTGATTCTTATGGCTACACCTTC